These T cell receptor beta chains were read from a single sample in a study of vaccination and CD4 T cells after COVID-19. Their specific antigens are unknown. TCRdb analysed the PCR reads with MiXCR anew, one entry per CDR3 protein. The sample has 10,000 to 15,000 distinct CDR3 sequences, 50% to 65% seen once. The material sequenced was CD4+ T cells from blood, cultured in vitro. The receptor set was obtained from a human donor who had recovered from COVID-19. CDR3s include the opening cysteine and the closing phenylalanine or tryptophan. The D gene is left open where the match is weak. Not all rows give a size; the values are once, few, many and, for expanded clones, a class.

clone_size j_call d_call v_call cdr3_aa cdr3_nt
- TRBJ2-3 - TRBV27 CASSSFGQFTDTQYF TGTGCCAGCAGCTCATTTGGACAGTTCACAGATACGCAGTATTTT
- TRBJ2-1 TRBD2 TRBV20-1 CSASGLAGGNEQFF TGCAGTGCTAGTGGGCTAGCGGGAGGGAATGAGCAGTTCTTC
- TRBJ2-2 - TRBV6-2/TRBV6-3 CASTIHGELFF TGTGCCAGCACCATCCACGGGGAGCTGTTTTTT
few TRBJ1-1 - TRBV20-1 CSARVGPNTEAFF TGCAGTGCTAGAGTCGGACCGAACACTGAAGCTTTCTTT
few TRBJ2-1 TRBD2 TRBV27 CASRRGRPYEQFF TGTGCCAGCAGGCGCGGGAGGCCCTATGAGCAGTTCTTC
- TRBJ2-3 TRBD1 TRBV9 CASQGANTDTQYF TGTGCCAGCCAGGGGGCGAACACAGATACGCAGTATTTT
- TRBJ2-2 TRBD2 TRBV6-4 CASSERETGELFF TGTGCCAGCAGTGAGCGGGAGACCGGGGAGCTGTTTTTT
- TRBJ1-1 TRBD1 TRBV20-1 CSARDWDRMNTEAFF TGCAGTGCTAGAGATTGGGACAGGATGAACACTGAAGCTTTCTTT
- TRBJ1-1 - TRBV7-3 CANSFETVNTEAFF TGTGCCAACAGCTTCGAGACAGTGAACACTGAAGCTTTCTTT
- TRBJ1-5 TRBD1 TRBV20-1 CSARAGQKEQPQHF TGCAGTGCTAGAGCGGGACAGAAAGAACAGCCCCAGCATTTT